The rows below give T cell receptor beta chains drawn from one sample of a study of CD8+ T cells in alopecia areata. Data came from immunoSEQ multiplex PCR; TCRdb stores just in-frame clones and leaves some out. This table holds 150,000 to 200,000 clones, more than 55% found once. This material consisted of CD4+ T cells sorted from blood, taken between weeks 49 and 50, from a patient treated with tofacitinib. Receptors were obtained from a human donor with alopecia areata. CDR3s include the opening cysteine and the closing phenylalanine or tryptophan. Fields, in order: CDR3 length, J gene, clone size, V gene, D gene, CDR3 protein, CDR3 DNA. The D gene is left open where the match is weak. The listing skips clone size in some rows; elsewhere it reads once, few, many or a size class.

15	TRBJ1-4	-	TRBV6-5	TRBD1	CASSYSAGGGEKLFF	TGTGCCAGCAGTTACTCTGCAGGGGGAGGAGAAAAACTGTTTTTT
15	TRBJ2-1	-	TRBV30	TRBD1	CAWSGSYGTGNEQFF	TGTGCCTGGAGTGGCAGTTACGGGACAGGCAATGAGCAGTTCTTC
13	TRBJ1-5	few	TRBV19	-	CASRGPANQPQHF	TGTGCCAGTAGAGGACCAGCCAATCAGCCCCAGCATTTT
17	TRBJ1-2	few	TRBV29-1	TRBD1	CSVNQGASTIGNYGYTF	TGCAGCGTTAATCAGGGGGCGTCAACGATCGGGAACTATGGCTACACCTTC
13	TRBJ2-6	-	TRBV6-1	-	CASIPSGANVLTF	TGTGCCAGCATTCCCTCTGGGGCCAACGTCCTGACTTTC
15	TRBJ1-2	few	TRBV29-1	-	CSVEVQGRRVGGYTF	TGCAGCGTTGAAGTCCAGGGACGTCGGGTTGGGGGCTACACCTTC
12	TRBJ1-1	-	TRBV29-1	-	CSVEKGNTEAFF	TGCAGCGTTGAAAAGGGAAATACTGAAGCTTTCTTT
16	TRBJ1-1	-	TRBV10-3	TRBD1	CAISARGTGANTEAFF	TGTGCCATCAGCGCGCGGGGGACAGGGGCGAACACTGAAGCTTTCTTT
14	TRBJ2-5	-	TRBV11-2	-	CASSSSRGEETQYF	TGTGCCAGCAGCTCCTCTAGGGGGGAAGAGACCCAGTACTTC
14	TRBJ2-1	-	TRBV29-1	-	CSVRDRSSYNEQFF	TGCAGCGTTAGAGACCGGAGCTCCTACAATGAGCAGTTCTTC
13	TRBJ2-7	-	TRBV7-2	-	CASSLQGNYEQYF	TGTGCCAGCAGCTTGCAGGGAAACTACGAGCAGTACTTC
15	TRBJ2-1	few	TRBV2	TRBD2	CASSLTSGLNDEQFF	TGTGCCAGCAGTCTGACTAGCGGGTTGAACGATGAGCAGTTCTTC
14	TRBJ2-7	-	TRBV6-5	-	CASSSPRSKLEQYF	TGTGCCAGCAGTTCCCCTCGCAGTAAACTCGAGCAGTACTTC
17	TRBJ1-1	-	TRBV18	TRBD1	CASSRTGGGGPNTEAFF	TGTGCCAGCTCCCGCACAGGGGGGGGAGGACCGAACACTGAAGCTTTCTTT
17	TRBJ1-5	-	TRBV4-1	-	CASSYEAAGYSNQPQHF	TGCGCCAGCAGCTATGAGGCTGCGGGGTATAGCAATCAGCCCCAGCATTTT
11	TRBJ1-2	-	TRBV25-1	-	CASSTRYGYTF	TGTGCCAGCTCGACTCGGTATGGCTACACCTTC
18	TRBJ1-6	few	TRBV7-3	-	CASSLKGTVSSYNSPLHF	TGTGCCAGCAGCTTAAAGGGGACGGTGAGCTCCTATAATTCACCCCTCCACTTT
13	TRBJ1-2	-	TRBV5-6	-	CASSLSGGYGYTF	TGTGCCAGCAGCTTATCAGGAGGCTATGGCTACACCTTC
13	TRBJ1-2	-	TRBV30	-	CAWSELGYRGYTF	TGTGCCTGGAGTGAGCTTGGATACAGGGGCTACACCTTC
15	TRBJ2-6	-	TRBV7-6	-	CASSLETSGANVLTF	TGTGCCAGCAGCTTAGAGACCTCTGGGGCCAACGTCCTGACTTTC
14	TRBJ1-2	once	TRBV6-6	TRBD1	CASRSTGGDYGYTF	TGTGCCAGCAGAAGTACAGGGGGCGACTATGGCTACACCTTC
12	TRBJ2-5	-	TRBV29-1	-	CSVVPTGETQYF	TGCAGCGTTGTCCCAACCGGAGAGACCCAGTACTTC
15	TRBJ1-2	-	TRBV2	-	CASRVFTVTNYGYTF	TGTGCCAGCCGAGTATTCACAGTCACTAACTATGGCTACACCTTC
13	TRBJ2-1	-	TRBV7-2	-	CASSYDHYNEQFF	TGTGCCAGCAGCTACGACCACTACAATGAGCAGTTCTTC
19	TRBJ2-1	few	TRBV4-3	TRBD2	CASSPGVAGGPGSYNEQFF	TGCGCCAGCAGCCCCGGAGTAGCGGGGGGGCCGGGCTCCTACAATGAGCAGTTCTTC
13	TRBJ2-1	once	TRBV15	-	CATSRGGRDEQFF	TGTGCCACCAGCAGAGGAGGACGGGATGAGCAGTTCTTC
9	TRBJ2-7	-	TRBV9	-	CASSVRLPF	TGTGCCAGCAGCGTGAGACTACCCTTC
15	TRBJ2-7	-	TRBV5-1	-	CASSSSTGNSYEQYF	TGCGCCAGCAGCTCCAGTACCGGGAACTCCTACGAGCAGTACTTC
16	TRBJ1-5	-	TRBV4-1	-	CASSQERRGGDQPQHF	TGCGCCAGCAGCCAAGAACGGCGAGGGGGGGATCAGCCCCAGCATTTT
14	TRBJ2-1	-	TRBV29-1	-	CSGTGRNSYNEQFF	TGCAGCGGTACGGGACGGAACTCCTACAATGAGCAGTTCTTC
13	TRBJ2-5	-	TRBV5-6	-	CASSFGAEETQYF	TGTGCCAGCAGCTTCGGAGCCGAAGAGACCCAGTACTTC
13	TRBJ2-3	few	TRBV29-1	TRBD1	CSAETTGRDTQYF	TGCAGCGCCGAAACGACAGGGCGAGATACGCAGTATTTT
14	TRBJ2-7	once	TRBV5-1	-	CASSLGPREYEQYF	TGCGCCAGCAGCTTGGGGCCCAGGGAGTACGAGCAGTACTTC
13	TRBJ1-1	-	TRBV2	-	CASTGALGTEAFF	TGTGCCAGCACAGGGGCCCTGGGGACTGAAGCTTTCTTT
17	TRBJ2-5	-	TRBV27	-	CASSFNAGPKIHETQYF	TGTGCCAGCAGTTTTAATGCGGGGCCAAAAATCCACGAGACCCAGTACTTC
14	TRBJ2-7	few	TRBV27	-	CASSFGPTGYEQYF	TGTGCCAGCAGTTTTGGGCCTACTGGCTACGAGCAGTACTTC
12	TRBJ1-2	-	TRBV2	-	CASSEGPYGYTF	TGTGCCAGCAGTGAGGGTCCCTATGGCTACACCTTC
14	TRBJ2-1	once	TRBV9	-	CASSGGDRYNEQFF	TGTGCCAGCAGCGGCGGGGATCGCTACAATGAGCAGTTCTTC
15	TRBJ1-2	-	TRBV6-5	-	CASSTPLGRHYGYTF	TGTGCCAGCAGCACCCCCCTTGGTAGGCACTATGGCTACACCTTC
17	TRBJ2-5	-	TRBV7-6	TRBD1	CASSLTLTGPTQETQYF	TGTGCCAGCAGCCTCACTCTGACAGGGCCGACCCAAGAGACCCAGTACTTC
15	TRBJ2-7	few	TRBV9	TRBD1	CASSVALGQGGEQYF	TGTGCCAGCAGCGTAGCTCTAGGACAGGGGGGTGAGCAGTACTTC
18	TRBJ1-2	-	TRBV27	TRBD1	CASSPQGEYGDEPYGYTF	TGTGCCAGCAGTCCACAGGGGGAATACGGAGACGAGCCCTATGGCTACACCTTC
14	TRBJ1-2	few	TRBV30	-	CAWSVKGFDKGYTF	TGTGCCTGGAGTGTTAAAGGGTTTGACAAGGGCTACACCTTC